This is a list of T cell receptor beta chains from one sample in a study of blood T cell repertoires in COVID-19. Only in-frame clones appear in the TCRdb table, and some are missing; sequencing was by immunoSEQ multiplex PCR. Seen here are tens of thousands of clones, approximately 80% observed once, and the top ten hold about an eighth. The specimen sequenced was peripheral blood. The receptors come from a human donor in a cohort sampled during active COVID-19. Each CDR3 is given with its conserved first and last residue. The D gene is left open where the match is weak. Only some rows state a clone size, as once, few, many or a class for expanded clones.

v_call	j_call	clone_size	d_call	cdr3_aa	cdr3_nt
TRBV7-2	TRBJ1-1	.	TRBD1	CASSLTGGNTEAFF	TGTGCCAGCAGCTTAACAGGGGGCAACACTGAAGCTTTCTTT
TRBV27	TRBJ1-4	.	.	CASSLSRRPSNEKLFF	TGTGCCAGCAGTTTATCAAGGAGACCCTCAAATGAAAAACTGTTTTTT
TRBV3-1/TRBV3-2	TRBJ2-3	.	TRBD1	CASSGTGGLDTQYF	TGTGCCAGCAGCGGGACAGGGGGTTTAGATACGCAGTATTTT
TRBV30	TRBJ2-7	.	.	CAWSVRQGAYEQYF	TGTGCCTGGAGTGTACGACAAGGTGCCTACGAGCAGTACTTC
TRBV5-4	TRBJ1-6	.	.	CASSLTGNPPLHF	TGTGCCAGCAGCTTGACGGGGAATCCACCCCTCCACTTT
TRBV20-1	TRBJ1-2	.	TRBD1	CSAGRQGRYTF	TGCAGTGCTGGTCGACAGGGCCGCTACACCTTC
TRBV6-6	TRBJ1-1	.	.	CASTDGSGFGNREAFF	TGTGCCAGCACCGACGGGTCAGGGTTTGGGAATCGAGAAGCTTTCTTT
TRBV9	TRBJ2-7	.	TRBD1	CASSVGGTGSYEQYF	TGTGCCAGCAGCGTAGGTGGGACAGGTTCCTACGAGCAGTACTTC
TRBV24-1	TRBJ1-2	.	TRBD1	CATSDSRQGVGYTF	TGTGCCACCAGTGATTCCAGACAGGGGGTTGGCTACACCTTC
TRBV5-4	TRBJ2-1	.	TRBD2	CASSLPSGSPYNEQFF	TGTGCCAGCAGCTTGCCTAGCGGGAGTCCCTACAATGAGCAGTTCTTC
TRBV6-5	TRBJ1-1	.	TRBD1	CASSYGTGGTAFF	TGTGCCAGCAGTTACGGGACAGGGGGCACAGCTTTCTTT
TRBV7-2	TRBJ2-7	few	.	CASSLGFWDNYEQYF	TGTGCCAGCAGCTTAGGGTTCTGGGACAACTACGAGCAGTACTTC
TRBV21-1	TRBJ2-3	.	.	CASSIYSGRALRDTQYF	TGTGCCAGCAGCATTTATAGCGGGAGGGCCTTGAGAGATACGCAGTATTTT
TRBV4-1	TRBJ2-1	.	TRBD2	CASSQVASGGSNEQFF	TGCGCCAGCAGCCAAGTTGCGAGCGGGGGTAGCAATGAGCAGTTCTTC
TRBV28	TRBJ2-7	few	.	CASRSAPFFEEQYF	TGTGCCAGCAGGTCCGCGCCCTTCTTCGAGGAGCAGTACTTC
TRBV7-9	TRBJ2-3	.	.	CASSSGGFSTDTQYF	TGTGCCAGCAGCTCAGGGGGGTTTAGCACAGATACGCAGTATTTT
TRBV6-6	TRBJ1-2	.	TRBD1	CASSLTGVNYGYTF	TGTGCCAGCAGCTTAACAGGGGTTAACTATGGCTACACCTTC
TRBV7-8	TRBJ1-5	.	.	CASSLALGPQHF	TGTGCCAGCAGCTTAGCCCTCGGGCCCCAGCATTTT
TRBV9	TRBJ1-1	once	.	CASRGGEGKGTEAFF	TGTGCCAGCAGGGGTGGTGAGGGTAAGGGCACTGAAGCTTTCTTT
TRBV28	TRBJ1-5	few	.	CASSSHYRAQPDPQHF	TGTGCCAGCAGTTCCCACTACAGGGCCCAGCCCGACCCCCAGCATTTT
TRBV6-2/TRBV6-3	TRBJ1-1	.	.	CASSPYGRGSGSDTEAFF	TGTGCCAGCAGTCCATACGGCAGGGGATCAGGGAGTGACACTGAAGCTTTCTTT
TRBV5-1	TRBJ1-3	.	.	CASSPGMFGNTIYF	TGCGCCAGCAGCCCGGGGATGTTTGGAAACACCATATATTTT
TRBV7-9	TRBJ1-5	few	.	CASSPEGRQPQHF	TGTGCCAGCAGCCCGGAGGGTCGACAGCCCCAGCATTTT
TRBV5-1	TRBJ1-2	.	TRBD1	CASRTGTVMYGYTF	TGCGCCAGCAGGACCGGGACAGTAATGTATGGCTACACCTTC
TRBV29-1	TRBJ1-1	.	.	CSAGQMNTEAFF	TGCAGCGCTGGACAGATGAACACTGAAGCTTTCTTT
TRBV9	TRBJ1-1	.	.	CASSVVEGGNTEAFF	TGTGCCAGCAGCGTAGTCGAAGGGGGGAACACTGAAGCTTTCTTT
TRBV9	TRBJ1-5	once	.	CASSVDGNQPQHF	TGTGCCAGCAGCGTAGACGGGAATCAGCCCCAGCATTTT
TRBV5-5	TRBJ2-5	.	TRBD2	CASSLLAGGLGTTQYF	TGTGCCAGCAGCTTATTAGCGGGGGGCCTTGGTACGACCCAGTACTTC
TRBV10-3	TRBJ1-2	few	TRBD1	CAIRGARGDLEGYTF	TGTGCCATCAGGGGTGCCAGGGGGGATCTCGAAGGCTACACCTTC
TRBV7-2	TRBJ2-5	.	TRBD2	CASSSGLAGVGAQYF	TGTGCCAGCAGCTCGGGACTAGCGGGGGTAGGGGCCCAGTACTTC
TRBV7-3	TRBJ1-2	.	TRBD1	CASSAQGEVVNYGYTF	TGTGCCAGCAGCGCACAGGGGGAGGTTGTGAACTATGGCTACACCTTC
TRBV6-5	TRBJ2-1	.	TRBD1	CASSAGTAPWEQFF	TGTGCCAGCAGCGCCGGGACAGCCCCATGGGAGCAGTTCTTC
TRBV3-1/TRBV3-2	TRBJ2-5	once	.	CASSQMGPDTRGSRIQETQYF	TGTGCCAGCAGCCAAATGGGGCCAGATACCAGGGGCTCCCGGATACAAGAGACCCAGTACTTC
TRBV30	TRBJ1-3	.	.	CAWSASSGNTIYF	TGTGCCTGGAGTGCTAGCTCTGGAAACACCATATATTTT
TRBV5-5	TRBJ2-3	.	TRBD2	CASSQRGGRTDTQYF	TGTGCCAGCAGCCAGCGGGGGGGCCGCACAGATACGCAGTATTTT
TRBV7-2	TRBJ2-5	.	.	CASSSTYVRRETQYF	TGTGCCAGCAGCTCAACCTACGTCCGTCGGGAGACCCAGTACTTC
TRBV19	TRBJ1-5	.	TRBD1	CASSIDRVSNQPQHF	TGTGCCAGTAGTATTGACAGGGTAAGCAATCAGCCCCAGCATTTT
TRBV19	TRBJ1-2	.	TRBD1	CASSPQGVASDGYTF	TGTGCCAGTAGTCCACAGGGGGTGGCTTCGGATGGCTACACCTTC
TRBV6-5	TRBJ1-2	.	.	CASSYSLQVNYGYTF	TGTGCCAGCAGTTACTCCTTACAGGTTAACTATGGCTACACCTTC
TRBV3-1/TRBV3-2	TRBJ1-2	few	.	CASSQGGVGYTF	TGTGCCAGCAGCCAAGGAGGTGTAGGCTACACCTTC
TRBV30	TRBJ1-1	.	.	CAWSPLTEAFF	TGTGCCTGGAGTCCTCTGACTGAAGCTTTCTTT
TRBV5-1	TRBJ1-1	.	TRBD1	CASSSPRTGTTEAFF	TGCGCCAGCAGCTCGCCGCGGACAGGGACCACTGAAGCTTTCTTT
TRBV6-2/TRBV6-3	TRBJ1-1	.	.	CASSYSVRHKNTEAFF	TGTGCCAGCAGTTACTCGGTGCGACATAAGAACACTGAAGCTTTCTTT
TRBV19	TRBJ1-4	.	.	CASSMGDMTNEKLFF	TGTGCCAGTAGTATGGGGGACATGACTAATGAAAAACTGTTTTTT
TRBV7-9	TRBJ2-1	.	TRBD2	CASSPRASGTSPEQFF	TGTGCCAGCAGTCCGAGGGCTAGCGGGACGAGTCCCGAGCAGTTCTTC
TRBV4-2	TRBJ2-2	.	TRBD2	CASSPSGRTGELFF	TGTGCCAGCAGCCCTAGCGGGAGGACCGGGGAGCTGTTTTTT
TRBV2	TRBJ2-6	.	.	CASSLSAYSGANVLTF	TGTGCCAGCAGTTTGAGCGCCTACTCTGGGGCCAACGTCCTGACTTTC
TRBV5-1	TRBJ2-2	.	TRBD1	CASSLRQGLNTGELFF	TGCGCCAGCAGCCTCCGACAGGGCTTGAACACCGGGGAGCTGTTTTTT